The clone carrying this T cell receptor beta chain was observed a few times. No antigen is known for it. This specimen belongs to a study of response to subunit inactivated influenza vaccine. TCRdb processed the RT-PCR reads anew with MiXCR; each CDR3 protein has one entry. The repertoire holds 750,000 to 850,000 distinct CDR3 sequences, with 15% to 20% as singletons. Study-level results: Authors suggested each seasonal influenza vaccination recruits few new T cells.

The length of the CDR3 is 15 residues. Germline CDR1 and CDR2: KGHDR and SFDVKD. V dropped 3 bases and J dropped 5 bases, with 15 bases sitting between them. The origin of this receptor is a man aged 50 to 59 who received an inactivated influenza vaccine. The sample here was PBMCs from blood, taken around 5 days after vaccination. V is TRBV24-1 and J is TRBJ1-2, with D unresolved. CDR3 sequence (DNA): TGTGCCACCAGTGATCCCACCCAAGGATCGTATGGCTACACCTTC. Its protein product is CATSDPTQGSYGYTF.